This T cell receptor beta chain was recovered during a study of graft-versus-host responses after intestinal transplantation. Study context: Each of the recipients got a multivisceral, liver-intestinal, or isolated intestinal transplant. Induction using anti-thymocyte globulin, followed by tacrolimus and steroids for roughly 3 years, was given to all recipients. Study results and caveats: GvH clones turned up in recipient marrow; some had shown up first in ileum or blood.

Regarding this clone: Its specificity is not known.

Profiling relied on immunoSEQ multiplex PCR, and the TCRdb table lists in-frame clones only, not all of them. The sample shows tens of thousands of clones, around nine tenths of them seen only once. The starting material was bone marrow, obtained 700 to 750 days after intestinal transplantation. The source is a human patient who received an intestinal transplant, so some T cells may come from the graft donor.

CDR3: CASSFKTGELFF. CDR3 coding DNA: TGCGCCAGCAGCTTCAAGACCGGGGAGCTGTTTTTT. The chain recombines TRBV5-1 with TRBJ2-2; D not certain. Germline assignment: CDR1 SGHRS and CDR2 YFSETQ. V dropped 2 bases and J dropped 5 bases, with 4 bases sitting between them. CDR3 length: 12 amino acids.